Included here is one TCR beta chain sequence, with context. No antigen is known for it. The sample is drawn from a study of Tregs in tolerant kidney transplant recipients. General study findings and limits: Findings come from small patient numbers and require larger validation. Tregs expanded with activated donor B cells seemed most donor-specific.

CD4+CD25+CD127- Tregs, CD4+CD25- non-Tregs, CD4 and CD8 cells were sorted. J gave up 2 bases and V 4 bases, and 10 bases lay outside the gene matches. CDR1 SGHNT and CDR2 YYREEE come from the germline V gene (reference sequence). The CDR3 consists of 18 residues. Only in-frame clones appear in the TCRdb table, and some are missing; sequencing was by immunoSEQ multiplex PCR. The profile covers roughly 250,000 clones, with roughly 84% appearing a single time and less than 0.75% taken by the ten largest. The sequence came from a human donor in good health. This chain connects TRBV5-4 to TRBJ2-1, with 12 bases that match TRBD2. Sequences were obtained from CD4+ T cells from blood. In DNA, the CDR3 is TGTGCCAGCAGCCCGGGAGGGGCTAGCGGGAGGGCCTACAATGAGCAGTTCTTC. Protein sequence: CASSPGGASGRAYNEQFF. Full variable domain (rest looked up from reference TRBV5-4 and TRBJ2-1): ETGVTQSPTHLIKTRGQQVTLRCSSQSGHNTVSWYQQALGQGPQFIFQYYREEENGRGNFPPRFSGLQFPNYSSELNVNALELDDSALYLCASSPGGASGRAYNEQFFGPGTRLTVL.